This is a list of T cell receptor beta chains from one sample in a study of human T cells and chemical hapten exposure. TCRdb processed the reads anew with MiXCR; each CDR3 protein has one entry. In the table there are about 120,000 distinct CDR3 sequences, over 6.5% of which are singletons. The sequencing sample was made of whole blood. The receptors shown here come from a human donor in good health. Some clones in this sample may be carry-over from other donors' samples. The CDR3 runs from the conserved cysteine through the conserved F or W. Fields, in order: J gene, clone size, CDR3 length, D gene, V gene, CDR3 protein, CDR3 DNA. The D gene is left open where the match is weak. Expanded clones are given a class, and other clones once, few, many or no size at all.

J gene: TRBJ2-7
clone size: NA
CDR3 length: 16
D gene: NA
V gene: TRBV23-1
CDR3 protein: CASSHLIRQPAYEQYF
CDR3 DNA: TGCGCCAGCAGTCACCTAATCAGGCAACCGGCCTACGAGCAGTACTTC

J gene: TRBJ1-4
clone size: NA
CDR3 length: 13
D gene: NA
V gene: TRBV11-2
CDR3 protein: CASSWGGEAKLFF
CDR3 DNA: TGTGCCAGCAGCTGGGGGGGAGAGGCAAAACTGTTTTTT

J gene: TRBJ1-1
clone size: NA
CDR3 length: 14
D gene: NA
V gene: TRBV11-3
CDR3 protein: CASSLDGGNTEAFF
CDR3 DNA: TGTGCCAGCAGCTTAGATGGGGGTAACACTGAAGCTTTCTTT

J gene: TRBJ2-1
clone size: few
CDR3 length: 13
D gene: TRBD2
V gene: TRBV20-1
CDR3 protein: CSARWRGDNEQFF
CDR3 DNA: TGCAGTGCTAGATGGCGGGGGGACAATGAGCAGTTCTTC

J gene: TRBJ1-5
clone size: NA
CDR3 length: 15
D gene: NA
V gene: TRBV6-1
CDR3 protein: CASEAGQAPPQPQHF
CDR3 DNA: TGTGCCAGCGAAGCAGGTCAGGCACCCCCTCAGCCCCAGCATTTT

J gene: TRBJ2-1
clone size: NA
CDR3 length: 16
D gene: TRBD1
V gene: TRBV29-1
CDR3 protein: CSVQDRALSSYNEQFF
CDR3 DNA: TGCAGCGTCCAGGACAGGGCTCTAAGCTCCTACAATGAGCAGTTCTTC

J gene: TRBJ2-2
clone size: NA
CDR3 length: 16
D gene: NA
V gene: TRBV7-2
CDR3 protein: CASSLASGGRTGELFF
CDR3 DNA: TGTGCCAGCAGCTTAGCATCTGGGGGCCGAACCGGGGAGCTGTTTTTT

J gene: TRBJ2-7
clone size: many
CDR3 length: 14
D gene: NA
V gene: TRBV9
CDR3 protein: CASSPRDNHYEQYF
CDR3 DNA: TGTGCCAGCAGCCCCCGGGACAACCACTACGAGCAGTACTTC

J gene: TRBJ2-1
clone size: few
CDR3 length: 14
D gene: NA
V gene: TRBV7-2
CDR3 protein: CASSLGRGQNEQFF
CDR3 DNA: TGTGCCAGCAGCTTAGGGCGGGGTCAAAATGAGCAGTTCTTC

J gene: TRBJ2-2
clone size: few
CDR3 length: 16
D gene: NA
V gene: TRBV7-9
CDR3 protein: CASSSLDSRRPGELFF
CDR3 DNA: TGTGCCAGCAGCTCCTTAGACTCCCGTCGACCCGGGGAGCTGTTTTTT

J gene: TRBJ2-1
clone size: NA
CDR3 length: 13
D gene: NA
V gene: TRBV12-3/TRBV12-4
CDR3 protein: CASSWRGRYEQFF
CDR3 DNA: TGTGCCAGCAGTTGGAGGGGGAGGTATGAGCAGTTCTTC

J gene: TRBJ1-6
clone size: many
CDR3 length: 12
D gene: NA
V gene: TRBV6-6
CDR3 protein: CASRDFDSPLHF
CDR3 DNA: TGTGCCAGCAGGGACTTCGATTCACCCCTCCACTTT

J gene: TRBJ1-3
clone size: many
CDR3 length: 15
D gene: NA
V gene: TRBV12-3/TRBV12-4
CDR3 protein: CASSLWGATGNTIYF
CDR3 DNA: TGTGCCAGCAGTTTATGGGGGGCGACTGGAAACACCATATATTTT

J gene: TRBJ1-1
clone size: many
CDR3 length: 14
D gene: NA
V gene: TRBV15
CDR3 protein: CATSRVGDTREAFF
CDR3 DNA: TGTGCCACCAGCAGAGTGGGGGACACCCGTGAAGCTTTCTTT

J gene: TRBJ2-2
clone size: many
CDR3 length: 15
D gene: TRBD1
V gene: TRBV7-2
CDR3 protein: CASTPGTGGTGELFF
CDR3 DNA: TGTGCCAGCACCCCCGGGACAGGGGGGACCGGGGAGCTGTTTTTT

J gene: TRBJ2-3
clone size: NA
CDR3 length: 14
D gene: NA
V gene: TRBV25-1
CDR3 protein: CASSEQGPLDTQYF
CDR3 DNA: TGTGCCAGCAGTGAACAGGGACCTCTTGATACGCAGTATTTT

J gene: TRBJ2-3
clone size: few
CDR3 length: 17
D gene: NA
V gene: TRBV29-1
CDR3 protein: CSAQLSTPSGSTDTQYF
CDR3 DNA: TGCAGCGCACAATTATCGACACCCTCCGGAAGCACAGATACGCAGTATTTT

J gene: TRBJ1-2
clone size: many
CDR3 length: 12
D gene: NA
V gene: TRBV5-1
CDR3 protein: CASSFDRSSYTF
CDR3 DNA: TGCGCCAGCAGCTTCGACAGATCCTCCTACACCTTC

J gene: TRBJ2-1
clone size: few
CDR3 length: 16
D gene: TRBD2
V gene: TRBV24-1
CDR3 protein: CATASSKLAGYDEQFF
CDR3 DNA: TGTGCCACCGCCTCGAGCAAGCTAGCGGGATACGATGAGCAGTTCTTC

J gene: TRBJ2-2
clone size: few
CDR3 length: 15
D gene: TRBD2
V gene: TRBV6-6
CDR3 protein: CATSQREGGTGELFF
CDR3 DNA: TGTGCCACCTCCCAGCGGGAGGGAGGAACCGGGGAGCTGTTTTTT

J gene: TRBJ2-1
clone size: NA
CDR3 length: 14
D gene: NA
V gene: TRBV29-1
CDR3 protein: CSVSVTSSYNEQFF
CDR3 DNA: TGCAGCGTTTCGGTAACTAGCTCCTACAATGAGCAGTTCTTC

J gene: TRBJ2-1
clone size: NA
CDR3 length: 15
D gene: NA
V gene: TRBV12-3/TRBV12-4
CDR3 protein: CASSLVQGGYNEQFF
CDR3 DNA: TGTGCCAGCAGTTTAGTCCAGGGGGGCTACAATGAGCAGTTCTTC

J gene: TRBJ1-5
clone size: many
CDR3 length: 12
D gene: NA
V gene: TRBV12-3/TRBV12-4
CDR3 protein: CASRHGNQPQHF
CDR3 DNA: TGTGCCAGCAGGCACGGCAATCAGCCCCAGCATTTT

J gene: TRBJ2-7
clone size: NA
CDR3 length: 13
D gene: NA
V gene: TRBV13
CDR3 protein: CASSSGLTLEGAF
CDR3 DNA: TGTGCCAGCAGCTCGGGACTGACCCTGGAGGGGGCCTTC

J gene: TRBJ2-3
clone size: NA
CDR3 length: 15
D gene: TRBD2
V gene: TRBV29-1
CDR3 protein: CSVTWAGGPSDTQYF
CDR3 DNA: TGCAGCGTGACCTGGGCGGGAGGGCCCTCAGATACGCAGTATTTT

J gene: TRBJ2-4
clone size: many
CDR3 length: 15
D gene: NA
V gene: TRBV7-2
CDR3 protein: CASSLGGIAKNIQYF
CDR3 DNA: TGTGCCAGCAGCTTAGGCGGGATAGCCAAAAACATTCAGTACTTC

J gene: TRBJ2-7
clone size: few
CDR3 length: 12
D gene: NA
V gene: TRBV29-1
CDR3 protein: CSVEIGTYEQYF
CDR3 DNA: TGCAGCGTTGAGATCGGTACCTACGAGCAGTACTTC

J gene: TRBJ2-7
clone size: few
CDR3 length: 13
D gene: NA
V gene: TRBV6-5
CDR3 protein: CASSLKGNGEQYF
CDR3 DNA: TGTGCCAGCAGCCTAAAGGGGAATGGTGAGCAGTACTTC

J gene: TRBJ1-1
clone size: NA
CDR3 length: 13
D gene: TRBD1
V gene: TRBV29-1
CDR3 protein: CSVTGLGNTEAFF
CDR3 DNA: TGCAGCGTGACAGGGTTAGGGAACACTGAAGCTTTCTTT

J gene: TRBJ1-1
clone size: many
CDR3 length: 16
D gene: TRBD1
V gene: TRBV7-6
CDR3 protein: CASSLGWPGQGVEAFF
CDR3 DNA: TGTGCCAGCAGCTTAGGGTGGCCTGGGCAGGGGGTTGAAGCTTTCTTT

J gene: TRBJ2-3
clone size: NA
CDR3 length: 14
D gene: TRBD1
V gene: TRBV5-4
CDR3 protein: CASRRDRGTDTQYF
CDR3 DNA: TGTGCCAGCAGAAGGGACAGGGGCACAGATACGCAGTATTTT

J gene: TRBJ1-5
clone size: many
CDR3 length: 16
D gene: NA
V gene: TRBV28
CDR3 protein: CASSLLSSNSNQPQHF
CDR3 DNA: TGTGCCAGCAGTTTATTATCCAGTAATAGCAATCAGCCCCAGCATTTT

J gene: TRBJ2-7
clone size: NA
CDR3 length: 14
D gene: TRBD2
V gene: TRBV29-1
CDR3 protein: CSVERDGRAHEQYF
CDR3 DNA: TGCAGCGTTGAACGGGACGGGAGGGCCCACGAGCAGTACTTC

J gene: TRBJ1-5
clone size: few
CDR3 length: 15
D gene: NA
V gene: TRBV2
CDR3 protein: CASSELGFGNQPQHF
CDR3 DNA: TGTGCCAGCAGTGAATTGGGATTTGGCAATCAGCCCCAGCATTTT

J gene: TRBJ2-7
clone size: once
CDR3 length: 15
D gene: NA
V gene: TRBV5-6
CDR3 protein: CASSRRGGSSYEQYF
CDR3 DNA: TGTGCCAGTTCCCGCCGGGGCGGGTCATCCTACGAGCAGTACTTC

J gene: TRBJ1-2
clone size: NA
CDR3 length: 14
D gene: NA
V gene: TRBV6-1
CDR3 protein: CASSEAGSLDGYTF
CDR3 DNA: TGTGCCAGCAGTGAAGCGGGCAGTCTGGATGGCTACACCTTC

J gene: TRBJ1-2
clone size: many
CDR3 length: 14
D gene: NA
V gene: TRBV7-9
CDR3 protein: CASSLGKGRSGYTF
CDR3 DNA: TGTGCCAGCAGCTTAGGCAAGGGGAGAAGTGGCTACACCTTC